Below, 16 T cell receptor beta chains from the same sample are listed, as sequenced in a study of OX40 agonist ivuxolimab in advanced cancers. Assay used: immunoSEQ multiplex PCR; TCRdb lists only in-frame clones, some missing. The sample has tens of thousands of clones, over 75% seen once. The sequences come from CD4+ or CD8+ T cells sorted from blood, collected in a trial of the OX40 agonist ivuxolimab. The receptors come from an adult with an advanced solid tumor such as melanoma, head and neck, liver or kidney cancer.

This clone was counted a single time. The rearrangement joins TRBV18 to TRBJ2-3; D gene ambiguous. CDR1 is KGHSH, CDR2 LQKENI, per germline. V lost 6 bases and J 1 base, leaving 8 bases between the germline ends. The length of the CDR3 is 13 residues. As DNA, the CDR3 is TGTGCCAGCTCGCATGGAGGCACAGATACGCAGTATTTT. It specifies CASSHGGTDTQYF. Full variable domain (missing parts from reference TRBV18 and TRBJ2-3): NAGVMQNPRHLVRRRGQEARLRCSPMKGHSHVYWYRQLPEEGLKFMVYLQKENIIDESGMPKERFSAEFPKEGPSILRIQQVVRGDSAAYFCASSHGGTDTQYFGPGTRLTVL.

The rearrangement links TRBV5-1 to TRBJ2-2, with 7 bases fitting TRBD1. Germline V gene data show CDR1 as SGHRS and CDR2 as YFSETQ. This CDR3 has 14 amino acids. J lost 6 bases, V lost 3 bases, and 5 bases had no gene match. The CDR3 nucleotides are TGCGCCAGCAGCTCACAGGGGTTCCCCGGGGAGCTGTTTTTT. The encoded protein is CASSSQGFPGELFF.

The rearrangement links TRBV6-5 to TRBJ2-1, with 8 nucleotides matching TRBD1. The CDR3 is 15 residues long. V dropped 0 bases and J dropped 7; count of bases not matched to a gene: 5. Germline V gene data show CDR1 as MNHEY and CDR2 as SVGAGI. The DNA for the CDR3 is TGTGCCAGCAGTTACTCGACCAGGGGGCTGAATGAGCAGTTCTTC. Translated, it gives CASSYSTRGLNEQFF.

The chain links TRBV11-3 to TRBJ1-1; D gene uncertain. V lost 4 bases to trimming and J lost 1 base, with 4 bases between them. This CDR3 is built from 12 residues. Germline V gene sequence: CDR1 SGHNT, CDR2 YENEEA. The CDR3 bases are TGTGCCAGCAGCTATGGGAACACTGAAGCTTTCTTT. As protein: CASSYGNTEAFF. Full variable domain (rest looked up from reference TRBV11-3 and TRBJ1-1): EAGVVQSPRYKIIEKKQPVAFWCNPISGHNTLYWYLQNLGQGPELLIRYENEEAVDDSQLPKDRFSAERLKGVDSTLKIQPAELGDSAVYLCASSYGNTEAFFGQGTRLTVV.

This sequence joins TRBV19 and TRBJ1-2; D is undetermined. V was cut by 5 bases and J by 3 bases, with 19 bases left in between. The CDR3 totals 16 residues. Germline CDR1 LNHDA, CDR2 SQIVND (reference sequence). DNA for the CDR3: TGTGCCAGTAGTCAATACCCCGTACTAAGGGACTATGGCTACACCTTC. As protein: CASSQYPVLRDYGYTF.

CDR3 sequence (DNA): TGTGCCAGCAGCGCCAGACTAGCGGGAGAGGAGTGGAATGAGCAGTTCTTC. It specifies CASSARLAGEEWNEQFF. V is TRBV7-9 and J is TRBJ2-1; TRBD2 matches 12 bases. V trimming: 5 bases; J trimming: 7 bases; junction bases outside the gene matches: 12. Germline assignment: CDR1 SEHNR and CDR2 FQNEAQ (reference sequence). The CDR3 spans 17 residues.

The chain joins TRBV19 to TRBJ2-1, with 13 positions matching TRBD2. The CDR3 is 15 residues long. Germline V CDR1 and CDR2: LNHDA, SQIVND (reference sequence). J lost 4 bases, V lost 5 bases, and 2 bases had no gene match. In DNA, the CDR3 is TGTGCCAGTAGTGTGGGACTAGCGGGATACAATGAGCAGTTCTTC. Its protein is CASSVGLAGYNEQFF.

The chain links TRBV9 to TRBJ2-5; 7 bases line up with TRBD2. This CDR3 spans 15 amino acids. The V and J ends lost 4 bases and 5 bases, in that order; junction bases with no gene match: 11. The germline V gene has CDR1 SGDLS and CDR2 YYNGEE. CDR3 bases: TGTGCCAGCAGCCCACGGACTAGATTGGATGAGACCCAGTACTTC. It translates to CASSPRTRLDETQYF. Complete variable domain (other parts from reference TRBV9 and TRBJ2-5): DSGVTQTPKHLITATGQRVTLRCSPRSGDLSVYWYQQSLDQGLQFLIQYYNGEERAKGNILERFSAQQFPDLHSELNLSSLELGDSALYFCASSPRTRLDETQYFGPGTRLLVL.

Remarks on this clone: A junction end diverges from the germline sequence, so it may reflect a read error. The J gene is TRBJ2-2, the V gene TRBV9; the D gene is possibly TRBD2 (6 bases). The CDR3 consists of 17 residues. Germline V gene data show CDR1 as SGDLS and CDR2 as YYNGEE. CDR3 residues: CASSVVFGTSNNGELFF. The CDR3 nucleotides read TGTGCCAGCAGCGTAGTGTTTGGCACTAGCAACAACGGGGAGCTGTTTTTT.

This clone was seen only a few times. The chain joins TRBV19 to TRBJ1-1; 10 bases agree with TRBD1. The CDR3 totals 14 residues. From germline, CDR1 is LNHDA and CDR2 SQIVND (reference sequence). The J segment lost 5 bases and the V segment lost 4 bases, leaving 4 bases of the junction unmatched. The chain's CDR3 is CASSRTGGSTEAFF. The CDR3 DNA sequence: TGTGCCAGTAGTAGGACAGGGGGATCAACTGAAGCTTTCTTT.

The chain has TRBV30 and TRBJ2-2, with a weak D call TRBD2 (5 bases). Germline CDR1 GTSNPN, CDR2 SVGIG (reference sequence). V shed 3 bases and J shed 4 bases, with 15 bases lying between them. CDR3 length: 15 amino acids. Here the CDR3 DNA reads TGTGCCTGGAGCCCCCACCCGGGAACCACCGGGGAGCTGTTTTTT. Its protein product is CAWSPHPGTTGELFF.

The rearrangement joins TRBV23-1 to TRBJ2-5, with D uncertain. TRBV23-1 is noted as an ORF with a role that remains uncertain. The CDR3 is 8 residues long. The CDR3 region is CVRETQYF. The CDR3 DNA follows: TGCGTTCGGGAGACCCAGTACTTC.

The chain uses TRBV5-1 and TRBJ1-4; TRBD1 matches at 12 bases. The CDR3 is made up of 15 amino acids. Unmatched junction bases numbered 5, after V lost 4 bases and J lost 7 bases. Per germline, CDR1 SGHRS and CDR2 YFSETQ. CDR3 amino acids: CASSQGQGAPEKLFF. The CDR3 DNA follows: TGCGCCAGCAGCCAGGGACAGGGGGCGCCTGAAAAACTGTTTTTT.

CDR3 sequence: CASSLALGLSTGELFF. The CDR3 coding sequence is TGTGCCAGCAGCTTAGCGTTGGGGCTAAGCACCGGGGAGCTGTTTTTT. The chain couples TRBV7-9 to TRBJ2-2, with D tentatively TRBD1 (5 bases). There are 16 residues in the CDR3. In germline, CDR1 is SEHNR, CDR2 FQNEAQ (reference sequence). Between the trimmed V and J ends, which lost 0 bases and 4 bases, there was a span of 12 bases.

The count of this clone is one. The CDR3 reads CASSVAQGTTYNEQFF. The CDR3, as DNA: TGTGCCAGCAGCGTAGCACAGGGGACTACTTACAATGAGCAGTTCTTC. The J gene is TRBJ2-1, the V gene TRBV9; D possibly uses TRBD1 or TRBD2 (7 bases each). Germline V CDR1 and CDR2: SGDLS, YYNGEE. CDR3 size: 16 residues. Trimming pared 0 bases from V and 4 bases from J, leaving 14 bases between.

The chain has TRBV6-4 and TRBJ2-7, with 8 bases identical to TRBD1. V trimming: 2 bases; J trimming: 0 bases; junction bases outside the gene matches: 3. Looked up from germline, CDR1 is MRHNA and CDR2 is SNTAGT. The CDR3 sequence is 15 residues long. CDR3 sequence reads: CASSDRDRSSYEQYF. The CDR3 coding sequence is TGTGCCAGCAGTGACCGGGACAGGAGCTCCTACGAGCAGTACTTC.